Below, 24 T cell receptor beta chains from the same sample are listed, as sequenced in a study of shared T cell receptors in the human thymus. Some clones are missing from TCRdb's copy, which holds only in-frame ones; the method was immunoSEQ multiplex PCR. The sample lists about 660,000 clones, approximately 89% occurring once. The same specimen was also included in a second study, on human thymus T cells.

Sequencing used thymocytes. The source of these receptors is a boy under two years old with a congenital heart defect.

The rearrangement joins TRBV28 to TRBJ1-5; D uncertain. Germline V CDR1 and CDR2: MDHEN, SYDVKM. The CDR3 consists of 11 residues. Trimming cost V 5 bases and J 9 bases, with 8 bases left between them. The CDR3: CASSPRGPQHF. The CDR3 DNA sequence: TGTGCCAGCAGTCCGCGGGGGCCCCAGCATTTT.

On this clone: Other DNA sequences in the same sample also yield this CDR3. J is TRBJ2-1 and V is TRBV4-3; tentative D call: TRBD2 (5 bases). CDR3 length equals 12 residues. Trimming left V 1 base short and J 10 bases short, with 8 bases between. CDR1 and CDR2 (germline): LGHNA, YSLEER. The CDR3 nucleotides are TGCGCCAGCAGCCAAGGCGGGCGAGAGCAGTTCTTC. It is translated as CASSQGGREQFF.

The V and J genes are TRBV9 and TRBJ2-3, with D possibly being TRBD2 (5 bases). The CDR3 has 14 residues. Germline V CDR1 and CDR2: SGDLS, YYNGEE. V lost 3 bases and J lost 0, with 8 bases in between. The CDR3 sequence: CASSGGISTDTQYF. The CDR3, as DNA: TGTGCCAGCAGCGGAGGGATTAGCACAGATACGCAGTATTTT.

This sequence joins TRBV5-1 and TRBJ2-7; D not resolved. CDR3 length: 14 amino acids. Germline V lookup: CDR1 SGHRS, CDR2 YFSETQ. With 0 bases removed from V and 3 bases from J, the gap between germline ends came to 10 bases. In DNA, the CDR3 is TGCGCCAGCAGCTTGGCCCTCAGGAACTACGAGCAGTACTTC. It is translated as CASSLALRNYEQYF. The complete variable domain, with remaining parts taken from reference TRBV5-1 and TRBJ2-7, reads KAGVTQTPRYLIKTRGQQVTLSCSPISGHRSVSWYQQTPGQGLQFLFEYFSETQRNKGNFPGRFSGRQFSNSRSEMNVSTLELGDSALYLCASSLALRNYEQYFGPGTRLTVT.

CDR3 DNA sequence: TGTGCCAGCAGTCCTCGAACCCCAGGGGTGACCTCCTACGAGCAGTACTTC. Its translation is CASSPRTPGVTSYEQYF. This chain connects TRBV28 to TRBJ2-7; tentative D call: TRBD1 (6 bases). Trimming took off 5 bases at V and 0 bases at J, with 20 bases between the two ends. This CDR3 region has 17 residues. Germline V gives CDR1 MDHEN, CDR2 SYDVKM.

The V and J genes are TRBV2 and TRBJ2-5, with D possibly matching TRBD2 (5 bases). This CDR3 has 15 residues. V lost 6 bases, J lost 6 bases, and 20 bases lay in between. CDR1 SNHLY and CDR2 FYNNEI come from the germline V gene. The CDR3, as DNA: TGTGCCAGCAGAGGAGTCGGTTGGGGAGAGAAGACCCAGTACTTC. As protein: CASRGVGWGEKTQYF.

This chain links TRBV4-1 with TRBJ1-1; D possibly corresponds to TRBD1 (6 bases). The CDR3 totals 16 residues. Germline loops: CDR1 MGHRA, CDR2 YSYEKL. The V gene lost 0 bases and the J gene lost 2 bases, with 13 bases spanning the gap. CDR3 DNA sequence: TGCGCCAGCAGCCAAGACTTGGTCAGGGGCAACACTGAAGCTTTCTTT. Its protein is CASSQDLVRGNTEAFF.

This clone showed up just once. The chain has TRBV5-1 and TRBJ1-6; TRBD1 matches at 7 bases. V dropped 4 bases and J dropped 8; count of bases not matched to a gene: 9. This CDR3 region has 15 residues. Germline V gene lookup returns CDR1 SGHRS and CDR2 YFSETQ. The CDR3 nucleotides are TGCGCCAGCAGCAGCAAGGACAGGCCGGATTCACCCCTCCACTTT. Translation: CASSSKDRPDSPLHF.

The rearrangement joins TRBV21-1 to TRBJ2-3; the table gives TRBD1 as D, unverified against the DNA. TRBV21-1 is a documented pseudogene. The CDR3 totals 15 residues. As DNA, the CDR3 is TGTGCCAGCAGCAAAGGGCTTCCCGGCACAGATACGCAGTATTTT. As protein: CASSKGLPGTDTQYF.

The J gene is TRBJ1-2, the V gene TRBV6-9, with unresolved D. Trimming took off 8 bases at V and 9 bases at J, with 10 bases between the two ends. CDR3 length equals 10 residues. The germline CDR1 and CDR2 sequences are MNHGY and SVAAGI. In DNA, the CDR3 is TGTGCCAGCCGTCTATCCAGCTACACCTTC. Translated, it gives CASRLSSYTF.

In regard to this clone: Other DNA sequences in this sample translate to the same CDR3. CDR3: CASSPDRYYEQYF. The CDR3 bases are TGTGCCAGCTCTCCCGACAGATATTACGAGCAGTACTTC. The chain recombines TRBV18 with TRBJ2-7; D may be TRBD1 (5 bases). With 6 bases removed from V and 4 bases from J, the gap between germline ends came to 13 bases. CDR1 is KGHSH and CDR2 is LQKENI in the germline V gene. The CDR3 has 13 residues.

The CDR3 coding sequence is TGTGCCTGGAGTGAATCGCCTGGACAGGCATTCATGAACACTGAAGCTTTCTTT. This codes for CAWSESPGQAFMNTEAFF. The chain employs TRBV30 and TRBJ1-1, with TRBD1 identical over 7 bases. V was pared by 1 base and J by 0 bases, with 14 bases of the junction left unmatched. The CDR3 runs to 18 residues. The germline gives CDR1 GTSNPN, CDR2 SVGIG (reference sequence).

This clone was seen a single time. The rearrangement joins TRBV4-1 to TRBJ2-1, with 10 nucleotides matching TRBD1. The V gene end was trimmed by 8 bases and the J gene end by 5 bases; junction bases not matched to a gene: 24. Germline loops: CDR1 MGHRA, CDR2 YSYEKL. The CDR3 length is 20 residues. As DNA, the CDR3 is TGCGCCAGCGGTCTGGAAAGGGGGACAGGGGAAGAGGTGGGGGACAATGAGCAGTTCTTC. Its translation: CASGLERGTGEEVGDNEQFF.

The V and J genes are TRBV2 and TRBJ1-2; D gene uncertain. The CDR3 covers 15 residues. V dropped 3 bases and J dropped 4 bases, with 15 bases sitting between them. Germline-derived CDR1 and CDR2 are SNHLY and FYNNEI. CDR3: CASSEYPGAIYGYTF. CDR3 nucleotides: TGTGCCAGCAGTGAGTACCCGGGTGCGATCTATGGCTACACCTTC.

The genes are TRBV29-1 and TRBJ2-3; D is perhaps TRBD1 (6 bases). With 0 bases removed from V and 3 bases from J, the gap between germline ends came to 13 bases. The CDR3 spans 15 residues. The V gene's germline CDR1 is SQVTM and CDR2 ANQGSEA. This CDR3 is CSVEENRVRTDTQYF. The CDR3, as DNA: TGCAGCGTTGAAGAAAACAGGGTGAGAACAGATACGCAGTATTTT.

The genes are TRBV7-6 and TRBJ1-2, with D perhaps matching TRBD1 (5 bases). The CDR3 spans 12 residues. V lost 5 bases, J lost 2 bases, and 6 bases lay in between. CDR1 SGHVS and CDR2 FNYEAQ come from the germline V gene. As DNA, the CDR3 is TGTGCCAGCAGCCCAGGGAACTATGGCTACACCTTC. Its translation: CASSPGNYGYTF.

This clone was recorded only once. The rearrangement joins TRBV7-2 to TRBJ2-6; possible D gene TRBD1, 6 bases. Trimming cost V 6 bases and J 0 bases, with 9 bases left between them. This CDR3 spans 15 amino acids. CDR1 is SGHTA, CDR2 FQGNSA, per germline. DNA for the CDR3: TGTGCCAGCAGAACAGGGATCTCTGGGGCCAACGTCCTGACTTTC. It translates to CASRTGISGANVLTF.

The CDR3 region is CAAGSGDTDTQYF. In nucleotides, the CDR3 is TGTGCCGCAGGGTCGGGAGACACAGATACGCAGTATTTT. The rearrangement links TRBV19 to TRBJ2-3, with D tentatively TRBD2 (6 bases). Trimming pared 11 bases from V and 2 bases from J, leaving 14 bases between. CDR1 is LNHDA and CDR2 is SQIVND in the germline V gene (reference sequence). This CDR3 region has 13 residues.

CDR3 in amino acids: CASSYLGPANYGYTF. The DNA for the CDR3 is TGTGCCAGCAGTTACTTGGGGCCGGCTAACTATGGCTACACCTTC. V and J are TRBV7-9 and TRBJ1-2, with D tentatively TRBD1 (5 bases). The V gene lost 6 bases and the J gene lost 0 bases, with 14 bases spanning the gap. The CDR3 consists of 15 residues. The germline CDR1 and CDR2 sequences are SEHNR and FQNEAQ (reference sequence). Variable domain in full (rest from reference TRBV7-9 and TRBJ1-2): DTGVSQNPRHKITKRGQNVTFRCDPISEHNRLYWYRQTLGQGPEFLTYFQNEAQLEKSRLLSDRFSAERPKGSFSTLEIQRTEQGDSAMYLCASSYLGPANYGYTFGSGTRLTVV.

The chain uses TRBV14 and TRBJ1-3; D may be TRBD1 (6 bases). The CDR3 contains 16 residues. The V gene lost 7 bases and the J gene lost 0 bases, with 16 bases spanning the gap. Germline V lookup: CDR1 SGHDN, CDR2 FVKESK. The DNA for the CDR3 is TGTGCCAGCACGAGGACAGATCCTTTCTCTGGAAACACCATATATTTT. Translation gives CASTRTDPFSGNTIYF.

The chain couples TRBV19 to TRBJ2-3, with D perhaps TRBD1 (5 bases). Germline assignment: CDR1 LNHDA and CDR2 SQIVND (reference sequence). The CDR3 contains 14 residues. Deletions cut 5 bases from V and 2 bases from J, with 11 bases between. This chain's CDR3 is CASSPQGFTDTQYF. The DNA of the CDR3 is TGTGCCAGTAGTCCGCAGGGTTTCACAGATACGCAGTATTTT.

The chain combines TRBV7-2 with TRBJ1-1; D is ambiguous. V was pared by 4 bases and J by 3 bases, with 12 bases between. In germline, CDR1 is SGHTA, CDR2 FQGNSA. CDR3 length: 14 residues. The CDR3 spells CASSSTDTYTEAFF. The CDR3, as DNA: TGTGCCAGCAGCTCAACCGACACCTACACTGAAGCTTTCTTT.

This clone was detected only a few times. The chain recombines TRBV28 with TRBJ2-7; 9 positions match TRBD1. V dropped 3 bases and J dropped 1; count of bases not matched to a gene: 7. The CDR3 spans 16 residues. Germline V gives CDR1 MDHEN, CDR2 SYDVKM. The CDR3 sequence: CASSFHRDRDSYEQYF. The CDR3 coding sequence is TGTGCCAGCAGTTTTCACCGGGACAGGGATTCCTACGAGCAGTACTTC.

The chain has TRBV5-1 and TRBJ1-2; 8 bases map to TRBD1. Trimming at V came to 5 bases and at J to 4 bases, leaving 7 bases not matched to a gene. Germline V gene lookup returns CDR1 SGHRS and CDR2 YFSETQ. The CDR3 has 14 amino acids. Here the CDR3 reads CASRAGGIGYGYTF. The CDR3 DNA sequence: TGCGCCAGCAGAGCAGGGGGCATAGGCTATGGCTACACCTTC. Using reference TRBV5-1 and TRBJ1-2 for the parts outside the CDR3, the full variable domain is KAGVTQTPRYLIKTRGQQVTLSCSPISGHRSVSWYQQTPGQGLQFLFEYFSETQRNKGNFPGRFSGRQFSNSRSEMNVSTLELGDSALYLCASRAGGIGYGYTFGSGTRLTVV.